Listed below are T cell receptor beta chains from one sample, sequenced in a study of OX40 agonist ivuxolimab in advanced cancers. Assay used: immunoSEQ multiplex PCR; TCRdb lists only in-frame clones, some missing. The sample holds about 66,000 clones; 80% to 85% are singletons and the top ten take around 2.5%. Sequenced material: CD4+ or CD8+ T cells sorted from blood, taken in a trial of the OX40 agonist ivuxolimab. These receptors all come from an adult with an advanced solid tumor such as melanoma, head and neck, liver or kidney cancer. Each CDR3 is given with its conserved first and last residue. A D gene is named only where the DNA matches it firmly. Size values are once, few and many counts, or a class for expanded clones, and some rows have none.

D gene: TRBD1
CDR3 length: 13
clone size: .
V gene: TRBV5-6
J gene: TRBJ2-7
CDR3 protein: CASSADRGWEQYF
CDR3 DNA: TGTGCCAGCAGCGCCGACAGGGGATGGGAGCAGTACTTC

D gene: .
CDR3 length: 13
clone size: few
V gene: TRBV29-1
J gene: TRBJ1-5
CDR3 protein: CSVLTGSNQPQHF
CDR3 DNA: TGCAGCGTCCTTACAGGGAGCAATCAGCCCCAGCATTTT

D gene: .
CDR3 length: 11
clone size: .
V gene: TRBV6-6
J gene: TRBJ2-2
CDR3 protein: CASSYHGELFF
CDR3 DNA: TGTGCCAGCAGTTATCACGGGGAGCTGTTTTTT

D gene: TRBD2
CDR3 length: 15
clone size: .
V gene: TRBV5-5
J gene: TRBJ2-1
CDR3 protein: CASSLGPIAGNEQFF
CDR3 DNA: TGTGCCAGCAGCTTGGGACCCATAGCGGGAAATGAGCAGTTCTTC

D gene: TRBD2
CDR3 length: 13
clone size: .
V gene: TRBV6-1
J gene: TRBJ2-5
CDR3 protein: CASAGGRRETQYF
CDR3 DNA: TGTGCCAGCGCGGGAGGGCGGAGGGAGACCCAGTACTTC

D gene: .
CDR3 length: 14
clone size: .
V gene: TRBV4-2
J gene: TRBJ2-7
CDR3 protein: CASSQDANPYEQYF
CDR3 DNA: TGTGCCAGCAGCCAAGATGCCAACCCCTACGAGCAGTACTTC

D gene: .
CDR3 length: 14
clone size: .
V gene: TRBV5-5
J gene: TRBJ2-3
CDR3 protein: CASSLDQLTDTQYF
CDR3 DNA: TGTGCCAGCAGCTTGGATCAGCTGACAGATACGCAGTATTTT

D gene: .
CDR3 length: 17
clone size: few
V gene: TRBV28
J gene: TRBJ1-1
CDR3 protein: CASSPTGWGNMNTEAFF
CDR3 DNA: TGTGCCAGCAGTCCAACCGGGTGGGGGAATATGAACACTGAAGCTTTCTTT

D gene: TRBD2
CDR3 length: 17
clone size: once
V gene: TRBV7-2
J gene: TRBJ2-7
CDR3 protein: CASSLVPPGLAGAEQYF
CDR3 DNA: TGTGCCAGCAGCTTAGTTCCTCCGGGACTAGCGGGAGCCGAGCAGTACTTC

D gene: .
CDR3 length: 14
clone size: .
V gene: TRBV19
J gene: TRBJ2-6
CDR3 protein: CASSLYSGANVLTF
CDR3 DNA: TGTGCCAGTAGTCTTTACTCTGGGGCCAACGTCCTGACTTTC

D gene: .
CDR3 length: 14
clone size: .
V gene: TRBV5-4
J gene: TRBJ2-7
CDR3 protein: CASSGGTAVSEQYF
CDR3 DNA: TGTGCCAGCAGCGGTGGGACGGCAGTATCCGAGCAGTACTTC

D gene: .
CDR3 length: 14
clone size: .
V gene: TRBV10-2
J gene: TRBJ1-1
CDR3 protein: CASKSQGLGTEAFF
CDR3 DNA: TGCGCCAGCAAAAGCCAGGGTCTCGGGACTGAAGCTTTCTTT

D gene: TRBD1
CDR3 length: 15
clone size: .
V gene: TRBV10-3
J gene: TRBJ1-2
CDR3 protein: CAINPDDGQGGGYTF
CDR3 DNA: TGTGCCATCAACCCGGATGATGGACAGGGTGGCGGCTACACCTTC

D gene: .
CDR3 length: 14
clone size: .
V gene: TRBV6-1
J gene: TRBJ2-4
CDR3 protein: CASSEALGANIQYF
CDR3 DNA: TGTGCCAGCAGTGAAGCGCTGGGGGCAAACATTCAGTACTTC

D gene: TRBD2
CDR3 length: 14
clone size: .
V gene: TRBV5-4
J gene: TRBJ2-7
CDR3 protein: CASSYGLVPSEQYF
CDR3 DNA: TGTGCCAGCAGCTACGGACTAGTTCCCAGCGAGCAGTACTTC

D gene: .
CDR3 length: 14
clone size: .
V gene: TRBV14
J gene: TRBJ2-1
CDR3 protein: CASSQGVGVGEQFF
CDR3 DNA: TGTGCCAGCAGCCAAGGTGTCGGTGTAGGTGAGCAGTTCTTC

D gene: TRBD2
CDR3 length: 14
clone size: .
V gene: TRBV7-9
J gene: TRBJ2-5
CDR3 protein: CASSLTGGQETQYF
CDR3 DNA: TGTGCCAGCAGCTTAACGGGAGGGCAAGAGACCCAGTACTTC

D gene: .
CDR3 length: 13
clone size: .
V gene: TRBV18
J gene: TRBJ1-1
CDR3 protein: CASSPGLNTEAFF
CDR3 DNA: TGTGCCAGCTCACCCGGTCTAAACACTGAAGCTTTCTTT

D gene: .
CDR3 length: 15
clone size: .
V gene: TRBV2
J gene: TRBJ2-5
CDR3 protein: CASSEFGPSAETQYF
CDR3 DNA: TGTGCCAGCAGTGAATTCGGGCCTAGCGCAGAGACCCAGTACTTC

D gene: .
CDR3 length: 18
clone size: .
V gene: TRBV14
J gene: TRBJ1-2
CDR3 protein: CASSDAYPLLGPNYGYTF
CDR3 DNA: TGTGCCAGCAGCGACGCATACCCCCTCCTTGGGCCTAACTATGGCTACACCTTC

D gene: .
CDR3 length: 14
clone size: .
V gene: TRBV28
J gene: TRBJ1-1
CDR3 protein: CASSLITGNTEAFF
CDR3 DNA: TGTGCCAGCAGCCTCATCACAGGGAACACTGAAGCTTTCTTT

D gene: .
CDR3 length: 16
clone size: .
V gene: TRBV7-3
J gene: TRBJ1-5
CDR3 protein: CASRSSDLIGNQPQHF
CDR3 DNA: TGTGCCAGCAGGTCGTCGGACCTGATAGGCAATCAGCCCCAGCATTTT

D gene: .
CDR3 length: 14
clone size: .
V gene: TRBV2
J gene: TRBJ1-2
CDR3 protein: CASRQDTDTDGYTF
CDR3 DNA: TGTGCCAGCAGACAGGACACGGACACGGATGGCTACACCTTC

D gene: .
CDR3 length: 14
clone size: .
V gene: TRBV5-4
J gene: TRBJ2-5
CDR3 protein: CASSQRTPQETQYF
CDR3 DNA: TGTGCCAGCAGTCAACGGACCCCTCAAGAGACCCAGTACTTC

D gene: TRBD2
CDR3 length: 16
clone size: .
V gene: TRBV2
J gene: TRBJ2-7
CDR3 protein: CASTAGSSGRADEQYF
CDR3 DNA: TGTGCCAGCACCGCGGGGTCTAGCGGGAGGGCCGACGAGCAGTACTTC

D gene: TRBD1
CDR3 length: 14
clone size: .
V gene: TRBV6-4
J gene: TRBJ2-7
CDR3 protein: CASSVDRGSYEQYF
CDR3 DNA: TGTGCCAGCAGCGTGGACAGGGGGTCCTACGAGCAGTACTTC

D gene: .
CDR3 length: 11
clone size: .
V gene: TRBV20-1
J gene: TRBJ2-7
CDR3 protein: CSAPYTYEQYF
CDR3 DNA: TGCAGTGCTCCTTACACCTACGAGCAGTACTTC

D gene: .
CDR3 length: 16
clone size: few
V gene: TRBV11-3
J gene: TRBJ2-7
CDR3 protein: CASSLGAPGADYEQYF
CDR3 DNA: TGTGCCAGCAGCTTAGGGGCGCCCGGGGCTGATTACGAGCAGTACTTC

D gene: .
CDR3 length: 16
clone size: .
V gene: TRBV27
J gene: TRBJ2-7
CDR3 protein: CASQTNTRGGRGEQYF
CDR3 DNA: TGTGCCAGCCAAACGAACACCAGAGGGGGGCGGGGGGAGCAGTACTTC

D gene: TRBD1
CDR3 length: 16
clone size: .
V gene: TRBV15
J gene: TRBJ1-2
CDR3 protein: CATSSGAGTGGDGYTF
CDR3 DNA: TGTGCCACCAGCAGTGGTGCCGGGACAGGGGGCGATGGCTACACCTTC

D gene: TRBD2
CDR3 length: 16
clone size: .
V gene: TRBV5-4
J gene: TRBJ2-5
CDR3 protein: CASSLGGSGPQETQYF
CDR3 DNA: TGTGCCAGCAGCTTGGGTGGTAGCGGGCCTCAAGAGACCCAGTACTTC

D gene: .
CDR3 length: 13
clone size: .
V gene: TRBV23-1
J gene: TRBJ2-5
CDR3 protein: CAVPLARKETQYF
CDR3 DNA: TGCGCCGTACCGCTAGCGCGGAAAGAGACCCAGTACTTC

D gene: TRBD1
CDR3 length: 14
clone size: .
V gene: TRBV7-2
J gene: TRBJ1-1
CDR3 protein: CASSSTGAVTEAFF
CDR3 DNA: TGTGCCAGCAGCTCGACAGGGGCGGTCACTGAAGCTTTCTTT

D gene: .
CDR3 length: 14
clone size: .
V gene: TRBV5-1
J gene: TRBJ1-1
CDR3 protein: CASGLMDTNTEAFF
CDR3 DNA: TGCGCCAGCGGCCTAATGGACACCAACACTGAAGCTTTCTTT

D gene: .
CDR3 length: 11
clone size: .
V gene: TRBV7-2
J gene: TRBJ1-1
CDR3 protein: CASRQITEAFF
CDR3 DNA: TGTGCCAGCAGACAGATCACTGAAGCTTTCTTT

D gene: .
CDR3 length: 12
clone size: .
V gene: TRBV28
J gene: TRBJ2-2
CDR3 protein: CASRNDPGELFF
CDR3 DNA: TGTGCCAGCAGGAACGATCCCGGGGAGCTGTTTTTT

D gene: .
CDR3 length: 15
clone size: .
V gene: TRBV28
J gene: TRBJ2-5
CDR3 protein: CASSFPFGRGETQYF
CDR3 DNA: TGTGCCAGCAGCTTTCCCTTTGGACGGGGAGAGACCCAGTACTTC

D gene: .
CDR3 length: 17
clone size: .
V gene: TRBV11-1
J gene: TRBJ2-1
CDR3 protein: CASSLVSGTLLGNEQFF
CDR3 DNA: TGTGCCAGCAGCTTAGTTTCCGGGACACTTTTGGGGAATGAGCAGTTCTTC

D gene: .
CDR3 length: 14
clone size: .
V gene: TRBV7-8
J gene: TRBJ2-7
CDR3 protein: CASSPTETTYEQYF
CDR3 DNA: TGTGCCAGCAGCCCTACGGAGACAACCTACGAGCAGTACTTC

D gene: TRBD2
CDR3 length: 14
clone size: .
V gene: TRBV7-2
J gene: TRBJ2-1
CDR3 protein: CASSLTSGSGEQFF
CDR3 DNA: TGTGCCAGCAGCTTAACTAGCGGGTCTGGGGAGCAGTTCTTC

D gene: TRBD2
CDR3 length: 18
clone size: once
V gene: TRBV19
J gene: TRBJ2-3
CDR3 protein: CATTRLAGVGTDTDTQYF
CDR3 DNA: TGTGCCACCACAAGACTAGCGGGAGTGGGCACCGACACAGATACGCAGTATTTT

D gene: TRBD2
CDR3 length: 15
clone size: .
V gene: TRBV5-6
J gene: TRBJ2-1
CDR3 protein: CASSSRGVAYNEQFF
CDR3 DNA: TGTGCCAGCAGCTCCCGGGGGGTTGCCTACAATGAGCAGTTCTTC

D gene: .
CDR3 length: 16
clone size: .
V gene: TRBV4-2
J gene: TRBJ2-7
CDR3 protein: CASSQGGRQVKYEQYF
CDR3 DNA: TGTGCCAGCAGCCAAGGCGGGCGACAGGTAAAATACGAGCAGTACTTC

D gene: .
CDR3 length: 15
clone size: once
V gene: TRBV7-3
J gene: TRBJ2-5
CDR3 protein: CASSLGGIGQETQYF
CDR3 DNA: TGTGCCAGCAGCTTAGGGGGGATTGGACAAGAGACCCAGTACTTC

D gene: .
CDR3 length: 16
clone size: .
V gene: TRBV15
J gene: TRBJ2-5
CDR3 protein: CATSRAGTLYQETQYF
CDR3 DNA: TGTGCCACCAGCAGAGCCGGGACACTTTACCAAGAGACCCAGTACTTC

D gene: .
CDR3 length: 15
clone size: .
V gene: TRBV9
J gene: TRBJ2-5
CDR3 protein: CASSVDEGTGETQYF
CDR3 DNA: TGTGCCAGCAGCGTAGATGAGGGTACGGGAGAGACCCAGTACTTC

D gene: .
CDR3 length: 11
clone size: .
V gene: TRBV20-1
J gene: TRBJ2-3
CDR3 protein: CSASLTDTQYF
CDR3 DNA: TGCAGTGCTAGCCTCACAGATACGCAGTATTTT

D gene: TRBD2
CDR3 length: 16
clone size: .
V gene: TRBV18
J gene: TRBJ2-1
CDR3 protein: CASSPRRTSGYNEQFF
CDR3 DNA: TGTGCCAGCTCGCCCCGGCGGACTAGCGGCTACAATGAGCAGTTCTTC

D gene: .
CDR3 length: 16
clone size: .
V gene: TRBV27
J gene: TRBJ2-5
CDR3 protein: CASSLLGGRGEETQYF
CDR3 DNA: TGTGCCAGCAGTTTATTGGGGGGCAGGGGAGAGGAGACCCAGTACTTC

D gene: .
CDR3 length: 13
clone size: .
V gene: TRBV6-1
J gene: TRBJ1-1
CDR3 protein: CASKSGGRTEAFF
CDR3 DNA: TGTGCCAGCAAATCGGGGGGTAGGACTGAAGCTTTCTTT

D gene: .
CDR3 length: 14
clone size: once
V gene: TRBV19
J gene: TRBJ1-1
CDR3 protein: CASSIPGLNTEAFF
CDR3 DNA: TGTGCCAGTAGTATACCAGGGCTGAACACTGAAGCTTTCTTT

D gene: .
CDR3 length: 12
clone size: .
V gene: TRBV18
J gene: TRBJ2-7
CDR3 protein: CASSQLGPEQYF
CDR3 DNA: TGTGCCAGCTCCCAACTTGGGCCCGAGCAGTACTTC

D gene: .
CDR3 length: 11
clone size: .
V gene: TRBV7-2
J gene: TRBJ2-3
CDR3 protein: CANSLGVTQYF
CDR3 DNA: TGTGCCAACAGCTTAGGAGTAACGCAGTATTTT

D gene: TRBD2
CDR3 length: 14
clone size: .
V gene: TRBV19
J gene: TRBJ2-7
CDR3 protein: CASRGLATPYEQYF
CDR3 DNA: TGTGCCAGTAGAGGACTAGCGACCCCCTACGAGCAGTACTTC

D gene: .
CDR3 length: 14
clone size: once
V gene: TRBV28
J gene: TRBJ2-7
CDR3 protein: CASISPGAVIEQYF
CDR3 DNA: TGTGCCAGCATCTCGCCGGGAGCCGTAATCGAGCAGTACTTC